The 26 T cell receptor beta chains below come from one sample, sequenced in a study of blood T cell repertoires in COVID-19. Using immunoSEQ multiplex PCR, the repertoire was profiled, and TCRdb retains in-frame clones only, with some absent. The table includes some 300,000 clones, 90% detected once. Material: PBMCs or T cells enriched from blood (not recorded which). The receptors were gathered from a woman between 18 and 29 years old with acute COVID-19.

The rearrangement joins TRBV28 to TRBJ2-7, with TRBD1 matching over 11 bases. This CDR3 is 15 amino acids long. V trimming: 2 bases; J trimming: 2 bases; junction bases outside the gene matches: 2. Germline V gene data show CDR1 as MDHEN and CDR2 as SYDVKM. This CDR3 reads CASSLLGQGAYEQYF. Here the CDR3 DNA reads TGTGCCAGCAGTTTACTGGGACAGGGGGCCTACGAGCAGTACTTC.

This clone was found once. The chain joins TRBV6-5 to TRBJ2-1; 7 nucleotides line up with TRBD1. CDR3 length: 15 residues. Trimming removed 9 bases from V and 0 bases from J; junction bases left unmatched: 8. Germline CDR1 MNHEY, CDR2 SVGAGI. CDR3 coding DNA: TGTGCCAGTAACTCCGGGACAGACTCCTACAATGAGCAGTTCTTC. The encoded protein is CASNSGTDSYNEQFF.

CDR3 bases: TGTGCCAGCTCACCGGCGGCGGGGGGCGCAACGAGTTCACCCCTCCACTTT. Amino acid sequence: CASSPAAGGATSSPLHF. The chain combines TRBV18 with TRBJ1-6; D perhaps matches TRBD1 (6 bases). The CDR3 runs to 17 residues. The germline V gene has CDR1 KGHSH and CDR2 LQKENI. With 3 bases removed from V and 9 bases from J, the gap between germline ends came to 21 bases.

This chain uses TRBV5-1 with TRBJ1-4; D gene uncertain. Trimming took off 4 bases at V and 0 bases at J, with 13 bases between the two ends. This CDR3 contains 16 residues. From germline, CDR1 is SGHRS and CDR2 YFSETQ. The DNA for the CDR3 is TGCGCCAGCAGCCGCCTATCACGCACAACTAATGAAAAACTGTTTTTT. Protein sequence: CASSRLSRTTNEKLFF.

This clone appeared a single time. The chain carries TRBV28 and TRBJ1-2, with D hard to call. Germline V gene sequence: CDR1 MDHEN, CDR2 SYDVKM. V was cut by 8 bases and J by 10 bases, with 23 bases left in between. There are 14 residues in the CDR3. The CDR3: CASGLDEPLGNYTF. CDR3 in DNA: TGTGCCAGCGGACTAGACGAACCTCTCGGGAACTACACCTTC.

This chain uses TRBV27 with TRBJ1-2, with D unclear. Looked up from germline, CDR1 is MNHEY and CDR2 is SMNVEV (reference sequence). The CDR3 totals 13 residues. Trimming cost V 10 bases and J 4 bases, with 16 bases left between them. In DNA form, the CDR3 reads TGTGCCACAGCGATCTCAGCTAGCTATGGCTACACCTTC. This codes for CATAISASYGYTF.

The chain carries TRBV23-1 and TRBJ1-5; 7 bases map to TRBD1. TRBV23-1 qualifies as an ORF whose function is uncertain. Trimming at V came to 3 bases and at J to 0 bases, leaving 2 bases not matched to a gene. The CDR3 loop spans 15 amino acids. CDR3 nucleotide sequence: TGCGCCAGCAGTCACAGGGACAGTAGCAATCAGCCCCAGCATTTT. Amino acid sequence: CASSHRDSSNQPQHF.

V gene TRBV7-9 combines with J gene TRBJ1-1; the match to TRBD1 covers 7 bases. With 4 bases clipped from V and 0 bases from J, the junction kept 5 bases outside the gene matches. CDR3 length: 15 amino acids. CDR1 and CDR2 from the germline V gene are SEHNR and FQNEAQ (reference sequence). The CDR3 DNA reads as TGTGCCAGCAGCTCCAGGGGGTGGATGAACACTGAAGCTTTCTTT. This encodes CASSSRGWMNTEAFF.

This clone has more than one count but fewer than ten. The CDR3 nucleotides are TGTGCCAGCAGTGTAAGGGGGGACAGCATCTCTGGAAACACCATATATTTT. Protein product: CASSVRGDSISGNTIYF. The rearrangement uses TRBV6-1 and TRBJ1-3, with 7 bases matching TRBD1. CDR3 length: 17 amino acids. Germline V gives CDR1 MNHNS, CDR2 SASEGT. V lost 4 bases and J lost 0; bases outside the gene matches: 9.

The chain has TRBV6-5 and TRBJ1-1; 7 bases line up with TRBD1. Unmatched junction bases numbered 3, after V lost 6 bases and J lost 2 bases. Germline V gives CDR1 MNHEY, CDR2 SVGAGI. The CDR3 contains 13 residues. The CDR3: CASRRGPNTEAFF. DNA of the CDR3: TGTGCCAGCAGGAGGGGGCCTAACACTGAAGCTTTCTTT.

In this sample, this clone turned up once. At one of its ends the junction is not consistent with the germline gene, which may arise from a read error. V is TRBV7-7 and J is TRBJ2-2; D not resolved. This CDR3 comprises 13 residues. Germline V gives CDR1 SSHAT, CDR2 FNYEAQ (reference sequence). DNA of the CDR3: TGTGCTAGCAGCGTAGCCCCAACCGGGGAGCTGTTTTTT. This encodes CASSVAPTGELFF.

The CDR3 spells CTAALEYGYTF. The CDR3 nucleotides read TGCACCGCGGCCCTGGAGTATGGCTACACCTTC. The chain recombines TRBV20-1 with TRBJ1-2; D gene ambiguous. The CDR3 covers 11 residues. CDR1 is DFQATT, CDR2 SNEGSKA, per germline (reference sequence).

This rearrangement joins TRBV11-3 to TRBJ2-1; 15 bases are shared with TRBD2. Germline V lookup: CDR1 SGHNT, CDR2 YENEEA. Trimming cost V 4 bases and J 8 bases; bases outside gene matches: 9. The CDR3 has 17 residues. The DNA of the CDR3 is TGTGCCAGCAGCTCGGGACTAGCGGGAGGAGAGAGCGATGAGCAGTTCTTC. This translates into CASSSGLAGGESDEQFF.

This CDR3 reads CASSFSGLAGKQYF. CDR3 nucleotide sequence: TGTGCCAGCAGTTTTTCGGGATTAGCGGGAAAGCAGTACTTC. The chain links TRBV28 to TRBJ2-7, with 8 bases matching TRBD2. Per germline, CDR1 MDHEN and CDR2 SYDVKM. Trimming took 3 bases from V and 8 from J; bases not matched to a gene: 9. CDR3 size: 14 residues.

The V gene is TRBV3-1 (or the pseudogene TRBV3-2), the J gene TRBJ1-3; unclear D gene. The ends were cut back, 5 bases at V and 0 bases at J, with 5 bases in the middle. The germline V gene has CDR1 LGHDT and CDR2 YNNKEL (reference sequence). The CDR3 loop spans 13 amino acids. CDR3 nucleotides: TGTGCCAGCAGCGAGGGCTCTGGAAACACCATATATTTT. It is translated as CASSEGSGNTIYF.

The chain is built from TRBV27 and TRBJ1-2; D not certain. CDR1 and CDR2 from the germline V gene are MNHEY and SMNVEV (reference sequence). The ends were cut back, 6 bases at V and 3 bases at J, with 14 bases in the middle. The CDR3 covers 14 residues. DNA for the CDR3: TGTGCCAGCAGACCCTATCCAGGTGACTATGGCTACACCTTC. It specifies CASRPYPGDYGYTF.

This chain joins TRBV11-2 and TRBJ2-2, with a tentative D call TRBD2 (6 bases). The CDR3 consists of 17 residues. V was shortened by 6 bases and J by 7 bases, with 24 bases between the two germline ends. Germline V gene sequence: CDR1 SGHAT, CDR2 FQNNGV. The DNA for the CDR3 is TGTGCCAGCAGGAAACTCGGGACTTATCTGGATTACGGGGAGCTGTTTTTT. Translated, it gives CASRKLGTYLDYGELFF.

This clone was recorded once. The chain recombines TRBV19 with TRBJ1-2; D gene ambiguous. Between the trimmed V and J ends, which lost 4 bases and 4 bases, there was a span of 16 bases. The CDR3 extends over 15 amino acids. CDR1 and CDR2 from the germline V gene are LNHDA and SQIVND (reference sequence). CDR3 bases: TGTGCCAGTAGTACCAGCGGCCGGCCAGTCTATGGCTACACCTTC. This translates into CASSTSGRPVYGYTF.

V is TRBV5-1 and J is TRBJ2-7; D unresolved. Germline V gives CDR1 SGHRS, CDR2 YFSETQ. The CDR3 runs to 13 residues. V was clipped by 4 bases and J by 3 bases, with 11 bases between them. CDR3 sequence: CASSRSFGYEQYF. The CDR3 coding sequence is TGCGCCAGCAGCCGTTCTTTCGGCTACGAGCAGTACTTC.

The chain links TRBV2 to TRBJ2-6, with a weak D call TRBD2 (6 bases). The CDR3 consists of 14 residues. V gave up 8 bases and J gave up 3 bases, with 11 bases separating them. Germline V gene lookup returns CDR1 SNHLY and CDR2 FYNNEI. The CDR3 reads CASRSGSGANVLTF. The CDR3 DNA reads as TGTGCCAGCCGATCCGGGAGTGGGGCCAACGTCCTGACTTTC.

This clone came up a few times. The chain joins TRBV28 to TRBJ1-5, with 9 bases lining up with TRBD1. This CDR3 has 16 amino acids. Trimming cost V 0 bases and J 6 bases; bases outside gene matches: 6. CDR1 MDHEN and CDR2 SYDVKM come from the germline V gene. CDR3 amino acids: CASSLWDRGRSQPQHF. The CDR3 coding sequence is TGTGCCAGCAGTTTATGGGACAGGGGCCGGAGTCAGCCCCAGCATTTT.

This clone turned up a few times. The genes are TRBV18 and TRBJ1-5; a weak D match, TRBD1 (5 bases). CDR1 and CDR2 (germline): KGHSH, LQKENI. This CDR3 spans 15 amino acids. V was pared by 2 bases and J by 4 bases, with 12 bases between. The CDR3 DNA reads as TGTGCCAGCTCACCATTAGACAGCGTGAATCAGCCCCAGCATTTT. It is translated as CASSPLDSVNQPQHF.

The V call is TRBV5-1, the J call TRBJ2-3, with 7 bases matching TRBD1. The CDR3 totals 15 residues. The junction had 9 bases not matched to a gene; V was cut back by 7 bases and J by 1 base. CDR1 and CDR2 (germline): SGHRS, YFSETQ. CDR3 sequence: CASGYRGVGTDTQYF. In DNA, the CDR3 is TGCGCCAGCGGTTACAGGGGAGTGGGCACAGATACGCAGTATTTT.

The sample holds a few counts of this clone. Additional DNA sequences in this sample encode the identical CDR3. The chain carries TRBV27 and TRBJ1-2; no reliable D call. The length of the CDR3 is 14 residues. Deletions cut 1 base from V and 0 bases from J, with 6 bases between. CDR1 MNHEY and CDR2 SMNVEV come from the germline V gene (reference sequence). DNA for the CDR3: TGTGCCAGCAGTTTATTAGGAGCTAACTATGGCTACACCTTC. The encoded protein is CASSLLGANYGYTF.

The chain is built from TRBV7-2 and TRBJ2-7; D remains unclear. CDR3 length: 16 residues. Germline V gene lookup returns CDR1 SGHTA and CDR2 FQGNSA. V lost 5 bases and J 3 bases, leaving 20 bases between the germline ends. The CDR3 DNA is TGTGCCAGCAGCCCACCTACTTCAATAAGCAACTACGAGCAGTACTTC. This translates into CASSPPTSISNYEQYF.

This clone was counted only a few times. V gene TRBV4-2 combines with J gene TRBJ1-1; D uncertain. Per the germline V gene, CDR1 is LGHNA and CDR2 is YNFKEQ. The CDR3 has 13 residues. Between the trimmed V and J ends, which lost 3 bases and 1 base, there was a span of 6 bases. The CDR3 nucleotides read TGTGCCAGCAGCCACCGCGAGAACACTGAAGCTTTCTTT. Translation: CASSHRENTEAFF.